These 9 T cell receptor beta chains were sequenced from one sample in a study of blood T cells in healthy people across ages. It was with a sample-barcoded 5' primer and a J-beta primer mix that a second PCR of about 6 to 11 cycles was run. TCRdb passed the 5' RACE reads through MiXCR, listing each CDR3 protein once. Here the sample spans roughly 1.6 million distinct CDR3 sequences, roughly 32% being singletons. The sequencing sample was made of blood. The source of these receptors is a woman in her twenties or thirties in good health.

This chain joins TRBV20-1 and TRBJ2-7; 9 bases are shared with TRBD2. J gave up 6 bases and V 6 bases, and 9 bases lay outside the gene matches. This CDR3 region has 13 residues. Germline V gene data show CDR1 as DFQATT and CDR2 as SNEGSKA (reference sequence). Written as DNA, the CDR3 is TGCAGTGCAGAGAGCGGGGGGAGGCTCGAGCAGTACTTC. This encodes CSAESGGRLEQYF.

This clonotype was detected a few times. V usage is TRBV6-2 or TRBV6-3 and J usage is TRBJ2-7; the D call may be TRBD1 or TRBD2 (5 bases each). This CDR3 comprises 14 residues. CDR1 MNHEY and CDR2 SVGEGT come from the germline V gene. Between the trimmed V and J ends, which lost 8 bases and 4 bases, there was a span of 18 bases. DNA for the CDR3: TGTGCCAGCTCGACCGGGGACCTCGCGTACGAGCAGTACTTC. Protein product: CASSTGDLAYEQYF.

This clonotype was detected only a few times. The chain has TRBV5-1 and TRBJ2-5; TRBD2 agrees at 9 bases. CDR3 length: 15 amino acids. Germline lookup yields CDR1 SGHRS and CDR2 YFSETQ. V shed 2 bases and J 2 bases; nucleotides not matched to a gene: 4. CDR3 amino acids: CASSFQAGGQETQYF. The DNA of the CDR3 is TGCGCCAGCAGCTTCCAAGCGGGGGGACAAGAGACCCAGTACTTC.

About this clonotype: This may stem from a read error, because a much larger clone lies one nucleotide away. The chain carries TRBV29-1 and TRBJ2-5; the D gene is possibly TRBD2 (5 bases). The J call is uncertain, as TRBJ2-1 better fits the DNA end. Germline V lookup: CDR1 SQVTM, CDR2 ANQGSEA. This CDR3 has 12 residues. CDR3 sequence reads: CTVFGNDETQFF. CDR3 DNA: TGCACCGTGTTCGGGAATGATGAGACCCAGTTCTTC.

In this sample, this clonotype turned up a few times. The CDR3 is CASSEQGTRTDTQYF. In nucleotides, the CDR3 is TGTGCCAGCAGCGAACAGGGGACCCGCACAGATACGCAGTATTTT. The V gene is TRBV7-8, the J gene TRBJ2-3; 7 bases are a match to TRBD1. CDR1 is SGHVS, CDR2 FQNEAQ, per germline. V shed 5 bases and J 1 base; nucleotides not matched to a gene: 6. The CDR3 loop spans 15 amino acids.

The V call is TRBV20-1, the J call TRBJ2-1, with 12 bases fitting TRBD2. Germline trimming cut 4 bases from V and 6 bases from J; bases unmatched to any gene: 7. The CDR3 is 15 amino acids. Germline assignment: CDR1 DFQATT and CDR2 SNEGSKA (reference sequence). The CDR3 here is CSATDPSGRANEQFF. The CDR3 region has the DNA TGCAGTGCTACCGACCCTAGCGGGAGGGCCAATGAGCAGTTCTTC.

This clonotype appeared once. The chain uses TRBV24-1 and TRBJ2-2; the D is unclear. This CDR3 spans 13 amino acids. Germline values: CDR1 KGHDR, CDR2 SFDVKD. Trimming removed 4 bases from V and 6 bases from J, with 8 bases in between. The CDR3 spells CATSDELSGELFF. In DNA, the CDR3 is TGTGCCACCAGTGACGAACTATCCGGGGAGCTGTTTTTT.

Remarks on this clonotype: One end of the junction varies from germline; a read error may be responsible. The chain has TRBV28 and TRBJ2-5; D gene uncertain. Germline lookup yields CDR1 MDHEN and CDR2 SYDVKM. This CDR3 comprises 13 residues. CDR3 DNA: TGTGCCAGCAGTTTAGCTCTCCAAGAGACCCAGCACTTC. It yields the protein CASSLALQETQHF.

The table lists this clonotype with a few counts. The chain uses TRBV20-1 and TRBJ1-1; D is undetermined. The length of the CDR3 is 14 residues. Germline V gives CDR1 DFQATT, CDR2 SNEGSKA (reference sequence). Trimming stripped 3 bases from V and 8 bases from J, with 19 bases between. The CDR3 sequence: CSASRAAGAREAFF. CDR3 coding DNA: TGCAGTGCTAGTAGGGCAGCCGGAGCGAGGGAAGCTTTCTTT.